The clone carrying this T cell receptor beta chain appeared a few times. The sample comes from a study of blood T cell repertoires in COVID-19. Study-wide background: Researchers got acute and convalescent COVID-19 samples from the United States, Italy and Spain.

In germline, CDR1 is SGHAT, CDR2 FQNNGV. This CDR3 is 17 amino acids long. J lost 4 bases, V lost 4 bases, and 6 bases had no gene match. Profiling relied on immunoSEQ multiplex PCR, and the TCRdb table lists in-frame clones only, not all of them. This table holds about 82,000 clones, approximately 81% found once. Material: peripheral blood. V usage is TRBV11-2 and J usage is TRBJ2-2; 13 bases match TRBD2. The TCR sequence derives from a man older than 75 with acute or convalescent COVID-19. The CDR3 protein is CASSSLLAGGPTGELFF. The CDR3 DNA sequence: TGTGCCAGCAGCTCCCTACTAGCGGGAGGGCCCACCGGGGAGCTGTTTTTT.